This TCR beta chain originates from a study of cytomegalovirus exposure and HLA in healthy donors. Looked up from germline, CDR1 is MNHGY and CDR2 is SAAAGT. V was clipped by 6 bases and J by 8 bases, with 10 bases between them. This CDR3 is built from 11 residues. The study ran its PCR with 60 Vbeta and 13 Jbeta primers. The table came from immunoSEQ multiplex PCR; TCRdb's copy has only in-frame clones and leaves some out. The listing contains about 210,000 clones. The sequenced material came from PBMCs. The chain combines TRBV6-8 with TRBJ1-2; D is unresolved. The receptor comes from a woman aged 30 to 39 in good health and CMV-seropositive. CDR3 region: CASSYARGYTF. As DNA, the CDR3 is TGTGCCAGCAGCTACGCGAGGGGCTACACCTTC.